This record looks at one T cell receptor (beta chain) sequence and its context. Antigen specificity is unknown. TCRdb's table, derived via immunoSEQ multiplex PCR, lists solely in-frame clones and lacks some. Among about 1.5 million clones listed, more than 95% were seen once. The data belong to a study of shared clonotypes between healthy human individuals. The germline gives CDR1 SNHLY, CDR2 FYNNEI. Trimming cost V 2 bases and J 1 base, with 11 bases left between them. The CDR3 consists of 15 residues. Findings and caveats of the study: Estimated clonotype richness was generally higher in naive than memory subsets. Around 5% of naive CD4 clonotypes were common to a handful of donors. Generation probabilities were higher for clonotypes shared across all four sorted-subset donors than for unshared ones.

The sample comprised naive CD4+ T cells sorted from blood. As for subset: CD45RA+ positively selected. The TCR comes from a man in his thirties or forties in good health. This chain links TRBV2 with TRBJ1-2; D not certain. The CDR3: CASSEFLGHNYGYTF. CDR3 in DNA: TGTGCCAGCAGTGAATTCTTGGGCCATAACTATGGCTACACCTTC.